The 14 T cell receptor beta chains below were found in one sample sequenced in a study of a mutant IDH1 vaccine in newly diagnosed glioma. The antigens of these receptors remain unknown. Described time point: week 5, during vaccination. Topical imiquimod was applied with each vaccine dose, which held 300 ug of mutant IDH1 20-mer peptide. The protocol was immunoSEQ multiplex PCR, while the TCRdb copy is restricted to in-frame clones and leaves out a portion. The repertoire consists of roughly 42,000 clones, with 80% to 90% occurring once and the leading ten covering about 1.5%. The sequences come from PBMCs, collected from a glioma patient whose treatment included an IDH1 peptide vaccine. These receptors were collected from a man aged 35-49 years with glioma.

V is TRBV7-3 and J is TRBJ2-1; no firm D call. Between the trimmed V and J ends, which lost 5 bases and 8 bases, there was a span of 10 bases. The CDR3 covers 12 residues. Germline values: CDR1 SGHTA, CDR2 FQGTGA. The CDR3 spells CASSTLGDEQFF. CDR3 bases: TGTGCCAGCAGCACCCTCGGTGATGAGCAGTTCTTC.

V gene TRBV9 combines with J gene TRBJ2-1, with D tentatively TRBD2 (5 bases). Trimming stripped 0 bases from V and 5 bases from J, with 15 bases between. Per the germline V gene, CDR1 is SGDLS and CDR2 is YYNGEE. CDR3 size: 16 residues. The DNA of the CDR3 is TGTGCCAGCAGCGTAGCTACCGGGGTAAGGAACAATGAGCAGTTCTTC. Protein product: CASSVATGVRNNEQFF.

The chain recombines TRBV6-1 with TRBJ1-1; D is unresolved. The CDR3 runs to 14 residues. Germline CDR1 and CDR2: MNHNS and SASEGT. The V and J ends lost 2 bases and 5 bases respectively, with 12 bases between them. The CDR3 coding sequence is TGTGCCAGCAGTGAAACAAAGACCACGACTGAAGCTTTCTTT. It is translated as CASSETKTTTEAFF.

The chain links TRBV6-5 to TRBJ2-3, with D uncertain. The V gene's germline CDR1 is MNHEY and CDR2 SVGAGI. This CDR3 region has 11 residues. V gave up 8 bases and J gave up 4 bases, with 7 bases separating them. CDR3 DNA sequence: TGTGCCAGCTCTGGAGCAGATACGCAGTATTTT. Protein: CASSGADTQYF.

The chain has TRBV2 and TRBJ2-7; 10 positions match TRBD2. The CDR3 is made up of 16 amino acids. The V gene end was trimmed by 6 bases and the J gene end by 0 bases; junction bases not matched to a gene: 8. CDR1 is SNHLY, CDR2 FYNNEI, per germline. For the CDR3, the DNA is TGTGCCAGCAGCCACGGACTAGCGGTAAGCTCCTACGAGCAGTACTTC. Protein product: CASSHGLAVSSYEQYF.

The rearrangement links TRBV28 to TRBJ2-7; D unresolved. This CDR3 is 13 amino acids long. Germline values: CDR1 MDHEN, CDR2 SYDVKM. Trimming pared 8 bases from V and 1 base from J, leaving 12 bases between. CDR3 in amino acids: CASRLKGSYEQYF. In nucleotides, the CDR3 is TGTGCCAGCCGTCTAAAAGGGTCCTACGAGCAGTACTTC.

The CDR3 sequence: CASSPPGVSELFF. The DNA for the CDR3 is TGTGCCAGCAGTCCCCCTGGGGTCTCAGAACTGTTTTTT. V and J are TRBV6-6 and TRBJ1-4, with D unclear. Trimming stripped 5 bases from V and 12 bases from J, with 16 bases between. Germline V gene data show CDR1 as MNHNY and CDR2 as SVGAGI (reference sequence). The CDR3 runs to 13 residues.

This chain connects TRBV7-9 to TRBJ2-1; D is unclear. Germline V gives CDR1 SEHNR, CDR2 FQNEAQ (reference sequence). Trimming took off 5 bases at V and 7 bases at J, with 9 bases between the two ends. The CDR3 is 12 residues long. The CDR3 sequence is CASSLIGNEQFF. The CDR3 coding sequence is TGTGCCAGCAGCCTCATAGGAAATGAGCAGTTCTTC.

This clone was recorded only once. V and J are TRBV5-1 and TRBJ2-7, with 13 bases lining up with TRBD2. Germline V gene lookup returns CDR1 SGHRS and CDR2 YFSETQ. V gave up 4 bases and J gave up 3 bases; unmatched junction bases: 7. The CDR3 is 16 residues long. CDR3 amino acids: CASSRTSGSFVYEQYF. The DNA of the CDR3 is TGCGCCAGCAGCCGGACTAGCGGGAGTTTCGTCTACGAGCAGTACTTC.

The genes are TRBV15 and TRBJ1-4, with D possibly matching TRBD1 (5 bases). Trimming cost V 3 bases and J 7 bases, with 12 bases left between them. The germline CDR1 and CDR2 sequences are LNHNV and YYDKDF (reference sequence). This CDR3 is 14 amino acids long. CDR3 amino acids: CATSRDVRGEKLFF. The CDR3 region has the DNA TGTGCCACCAGCAGGGACGTGAGGGGTGAAAAACTGTTTTTT.

CDR3 sequence (DNA): TGTGCCAGCAGCCAACCGGGACTACCTAATGAGCAGTTCTTC. Amino acids: CASSQPGLPNEQFF. The chain combines TRBV7-2 with TRBJ2-1, with 7 bases lining up with TRBD2. The germline V gene has CDR1 SGHTA and CDR2 FQGNSA. The V and J ends lost 5 bases and 7 bases, in that order; junction bases with no gene match: 8. This CDR3 has 14 residues.

A single count supports this clone. The rearrangement joins TRBV6-6 to TRBJ1-4, with 10 bases that match TRBD1. V shed 6 bases, J shed 6 bases, and the junction held 7 bases outside the gene matches. CDR3 length: 15 amino acids. Germline CDR1 and CDR2: MNHNY and SVGAGI (reference sequence). DNA for the CDR3: TGTGCCAGCAGGAACTCCGGGACAGGGGATGAAAAACTGTTTTTT. Encoded protein: CASRNSGTGDEKLFF.

The gene calls are TRBV14 and TRBJ2-1; the D call may be TRBD1 or TRBD2 (5 bases each). Germline CDR1 reads SGHDN; CDR2 reads FVKESK. The V end was cut by 1 base, the J end by 0 bases, with 16 bases between. This CDR3 spans 18 amino acids. The CDR3 spells CASSQVWDGRYSYNEQFF. The CDR3 DNA reads as TGTGCCAGCAGCCAAGTTTGGGACGGACGTTACTCCTACAATGAGCAGTTCTTC.

This clone appeared once. J is TRBJ2-7 and V is TRBV18, with D perhaps matching TRBD2 (5 bases). CDR3 length: 15 residues. Germline-derived CDR1 and CDR2 are KGHSH and LQKENI. With 2 bases removed from V and 10 bases from J, the gap between germline ends came to 21 bases. The CDR3 bases are TGTGCCAGCTCACCAAGGTTCCTGCTTGGGGAGCAACAGTACTTC. Translation gives CASSPRFLLGEQQYF.